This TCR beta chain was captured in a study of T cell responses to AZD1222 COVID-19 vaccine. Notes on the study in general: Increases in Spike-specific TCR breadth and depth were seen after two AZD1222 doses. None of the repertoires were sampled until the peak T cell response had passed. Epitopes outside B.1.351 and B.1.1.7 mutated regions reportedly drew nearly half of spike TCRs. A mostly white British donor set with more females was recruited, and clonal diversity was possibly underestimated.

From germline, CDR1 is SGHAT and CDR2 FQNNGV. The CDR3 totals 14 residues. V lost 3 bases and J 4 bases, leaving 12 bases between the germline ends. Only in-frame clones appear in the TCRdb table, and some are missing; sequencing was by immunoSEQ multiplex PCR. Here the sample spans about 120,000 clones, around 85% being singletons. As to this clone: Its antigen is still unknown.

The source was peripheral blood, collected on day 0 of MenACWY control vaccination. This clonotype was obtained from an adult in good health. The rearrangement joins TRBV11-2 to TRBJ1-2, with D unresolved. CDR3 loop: CASSLGTDFYGYTF. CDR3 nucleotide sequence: TGTGCCAGCAGCTTGGGAACAGACTTCTATGGCTACACCTTC.